The 32 T cell receptor beta chains in this list originate from one sample, sequenced in a study of OX40 agonist ivuxolimab in advanced cancers. Some clones are missing from TCRdb's copy, which holds only in-frame ones; the method was immunoSEQ multiplex PCR. The repertoire has 60,000 or so clones, 85% of them found once; the top ten carry 3.7%. The specimen comprised CD4+ or CD8+ T cells sorted from blood, sampled in a trial of the OX40 agonist ivuxolimab. Every receptor here comes from an adult with an advanced solid tumor such as melanoma, head and neck, liver or kidney cancer.

In its sample, this clone was seen once. This chain connects TRBV5-8 to TRBJ1-4; perhaps TRBD1 as D (6 bases). Germline values: CDR1 SGHTS, CDR2 YDEGEE. The CDR3 extends over 16 amino acids. The V and J ends lost 0 bases and 8 bases respectively, with 17 bases between them. CDR3 amino acids: CASSLAGGDTGEKLFF. The DNA for the CDR3 is TGTGCCAGCAGCTTGGCCGGGGGCGATACAGGCGAAAAACTGTTTTTT.

The rearrangement links TRBV2 to TRBJ2-5; maybe TRBD2 (6 bases). Germline V lookup: CDR1 SNHLY, CDR2 FYNNEI. V was pared by 3 bases and J by 5 bases, with 16 bases between. The CDR3 is made up of 15 amino acids. The chain's CDR3 is CASSDQGGGGETQYF. The CDR3, as DNA: TGTGCCAGCAGTGATCAGGGCGGAGGAGGGGAGACCCAGTACTTC.

The V call is TRBV5-4, the J call TRBJ2-7; 7 bases align to TRBD1. The CDR3 is made up of 11 amino acids. The V gene's germline CDR1 is SGHNT and CDR2 YYREEE (reference sequence). J gave up 6 bases and V 4 bases, and 1 base lay outside the gene matches. The CDR3 is CASSQGVEQYF. The CDR3 DNA reads as TGTGCCAGCAGCCAGGGGGTCGAGCAGTACTTC.

The V call is TRBV6-1, the J call TRBJ2-7; 8 bases align to TRBD1. Germline V gene data show CDR1 as MNHNS and CDR2 as SASEGT. The ends lost 10 bases at V and 6 bases at J; junction bases unmatched: 17. The CDR3 covers 15 residues. The CDR3 loop is CATKQGVGLYVEQYF. The CDR3 DNA reads as TGTGCCACCAAACAGGGGGTAGGTCTCTACGTCGAGCAGTACTTC.

This clone was counted only a few times. The V and J genes are TRBV6-1 and TRBJ1-5; no clear D. Germline V gene data show CDR1 as MNHNS and CDR2 as SASEGT. The CDR3 has 15 amino acids. The germline V and J ends were trimmed by 8 bases and 4 bases, with 18 bases remaining between them. In nucleotides, the CDR3 is TGTGCCAGCGGTGGGTCGGGGAGCCTTAATCAGCCCCAGCATTTT. Residues: CASGGSGSLNQPQHF.

This clone was counted a single time. The chain carries TRBV15 and TRBJ2-1, with 7 nucleotides matching TRBD2. The CDR3 has 17 amino acids. V was clipped by 3 bases and J by 6 bases; unmatched bases: 14. Germline CDR1 reads LNHNV; CDR2 reads YYDKDF (reference sequence). As DNA, the CDR3 is TGTGCCACCAGCAGTGACCGGGTGGGCGGGAGAGTCAATGAGCAGTTCTTC. Protein sequence: CATSSDRVGGRVNEQFF.

The genes are TRBV10-3 and TRBJ2-7, with a tentative D call TRBD1 (6 bases). From germline, CDR1 is ENHRY and CDR2 SYGVKD. Trimming took 6 bases from V and 2 from J, leaving 20 bases between them. This CDR3 region has 16 residues. Here the CDR3 reads CAISRERQAKPYEQYF. CDR3 DNA: TGTGCCATCAGCAGAGAGAGACAGGCGAAACCCTACGAGCAGTACTTC.

This clone was detected only once. The J gene is TRBJ2-6, the V gene TRBV2, with D possibly matching TRBD2 (6 bases). From germline, CDR1 is SNHLY and CDR2 FYNNEI. This CDR3 is built from 16 residues. V lost 8 bases to trimming and J lost 0 bases, with 14 bases between them. The DNA for the CDR3 is TGTGCCAGCGTTAGCGGAGTCCACTCTGGGGCCAACGTCCTGACTTTC. It codes for CASVSGVHSGANVLTF.

The chain is built from TRBV5-1 and TRBJ2-3; unclear D gene. CDR1 SGHRS and CDR2 YFSETQ come from the germline V gene. The CDR3 has 15 amino acids. V lost 3 bases and J lost 0, with 11 bases in between. CDR3: CASSSGGTSTDTQYF. The CDR3 DNA reads as TGCGCCAGCAGCTCAGGCGGTACTAGCACAGATACGCAGTATTTT.

This chain connects TRBV6-5 to TRBJ2-6; D possibly corresponds to TRBD1 (5 bases). CDR1 and CDR2 from the germline V gene are MNHEY and SVGAGI. The CDR3 is 13 amino acids. The CDR3 DNA follows: TGTGGAATTGGACACTTCGGGGCCAACGTCCTGACTTTC. The encoded protein is CGIGHFGANVLTF.

The rearrangement links TRBV10-3 to TRBJ1-6; 10 positions match TRBD1. Per the germline V gene, CDR1 is ENHRY and CDR2 is SYGVKD. The CDR3 loop spans 14 amino acids. The trim removed 11 bases at V and 8 bases at J, leaving 9 bases unmatched. CDR3 protein: CAVGYGTGDSPLHF. The CDR3 DNA reads as TGTGCCGTCGGTTACGGGACAGGGGATTCACCCCTCCACTTT.

The chain joins TRBV10-3 to TRBJ2-3; D may be TRBD2 (6 bases). V lost 6 bases and J lost 5, with 18 bases in between. CDR3 length equals 15 residues. Germline V lookup: CDR1 ENHRY, CDR2 SYGVKD. The CDR3 nucleotides are TGTGCCATCAGATCCTCAACGGGAGAAGGAGATACGCAGTATTTT. Its translation: CAIRSSTGEGDTQYF.

J is TRBJ2-3 and V is TRBV5-1; D uncertain. The CDR3 is 11 residues long. Trimming shortened V by 4 bases and J by 2 bases, and 2 bases separated the two germline ends. Germline V gene lookup returns CDR1 SGHRS and CDR2 YFSETQ. The CDR3 loop reads CASSTTDTQYF. CDR3 coding DNA: TGCGCCAGCAGCACCACAGATACGCAGTATTTT.

The V call is TRBV11-3, the J call TRBJ2-7; the match to TRBD2 covers 8 bases. J gave up 5 bases and V 5 bases, and 11 bases lay outside the gene matches. The length of the CDR3 is 15 residues. Germline-derived CDR1 and CDR2 are SGHNT and YENEEA. CDR3 residues: CASSTLGLASNEQYF. In nucleotides, the CDR3 is TGTGCCAGCAGCACCCTAGGACTAGCCTCTAACGAGCAGTACTTC.

This clone was seen once. This chain links TRBV9 with TRBJ2-2; possibly TRBD2 for D (6 bases). Trimming pared 1 base from V and 5 bases from J, leaving 21 bases between. This CDR3 region has 18 residues. Germline CDR1 and CDR2: SGDLS and YYNGEE. The CDR3 protein is CASSVTAGLLLDTGELFF. The CDR3 region has the DNA TGTGCCAGCAGCGTAACCGCGGGACTCCTCCTCGATACCGGGGAGCTGTTTTTT.

The sample holds one count of this clone. The rearrangement joins TRBV9 to TRBJ2-7, with 7 bases that match TRBD1. The CDR3 is made up of 15 amino acids. V dropped 0 bases and J dropped 5; count of bases not matched to a gene: 8. Germline-derived CDR1 and CDR2 are SGDLS and YYNGEE. The CDR3 spells CASSVAEQGYHEQYF. DNA for the CDR3: TGTGCCAGCAGCGTAGCTGAACAGGGGTATCACGAGCAGTACTTC.

This clone was seen only once. The genes are TRBV28 and TRBJ2-1; possible D gene TRBD2, 6 bases. Germline CDR1 MDHEN, CDR2 SYDVKM. This CDR3 is built from 16 residues. V lost 5 bases and J lost 1, with 15 bases in between. CDR3 in amino acids: CASSTPTRGSYNEQFF. In DNA, the CDR3 is TGTGCCAGCAGTACCCCCACGCGGGGTTCCTACAATGAGCAGTTCTTC.

The chain has TRBV5-6 and TRBJ2-7; D ambiguous. The CDR3 consists of 11 residues. With 2 bases removed from V and 6 bases from J, the gap between germline ends came to 6 bases. Germline V gene lookup returns CDR1 SGHDT and CDR2 YYEEEE. Written as DNA, the CDR3 is TGTGCCAGCAGCTTTTCTTCCGAGCAGTACTTC. Its translation is CASSFSSEQYF.

This clone occurred once. The chain joins TRBV14 to TRBJ2-3; 7 bases align to TRBD2. The CDR3 loop spans 14 amino acids. The V segment lost 3 bases and the J segment 2 bases; nucleotides outside the gene matches: 2. The V gene's germline CDR1 is SGHDN and CDR2 FVKESK. The CDR3 region has the DNA TGTGCCAGCAGCCAGGCGGGGGTCACAGATACGCAGTATTTT. Protein product: CASSQAGVTDTQYF.

This clone was seen only once. The CDR3 DNA follows: TGTGCCAGCAGGGCAGGGGCAAATCAGCCCCAGCATTTT. It specifies CASRAGANQPQHF. J is TRBJ1-5 and V is TRBV6-5; D perhaps matches TRBD1 (6 bases). CDR3 length: 13 residues. The germline CDR1 and CDR2 sequences are MNHEY and SVGAGI. V lost 6 bases and J 4 bases, leaving 10 bases between the germline ends.

The genes are TRBV11-2 and TRBJ2-4; D gene unclear. There are 11 residues in the CDR3. V was trimmed by 0 bases and J by 7 bases, leaving 1 base between them. Germline lookup yields CDR1 SGHAT and CDR2 FQNNGV. The CDR3 loop reads CASSLENIQYF. In DNA, the CDR3 is TGTGCCAGCAGCTTAGAGAACATTCAGTACTTC. The full variable domain, with the rest looked up from reference TRBV11-2 and TRBJ2-4, is EAGVAQSPRYKIIEKRQSVAFWCNPISGHATLYWYQQILGQGPKLLIQFQNNGVVDDSQLPKDRFSAERLKGVDSTLKIQPAKLEDSAVYLCASSLENIQYFGAGTRLSVL.

The gene calls are TRBV5-1 and TRBJ1-2; the D gene is possibly TRBD1 (5 bases). Trimming removed 4 bases from V and 4 bases from J, with 8 bases in between. There are 12 residues in the CDR3. Germline lookup yields CDR1 SGHRS and CDR2 YFSETQ. The CDR3 sequence is CASSRDGYGYTF. The CDR3 DNA sequence: TGCGCCAGCAGCAGGGACGGCTATGGCTACACCTTC.

The chain employs TRBV6-4 and TRBJ2-1; D gene unclear. The CDR3 has 13 residues. V was clipped by 5 bases and J by 5 bases, with 10 bases between them. Germline values: CDR1 MRHNA, CDR2 SNTAGT. CDR3 DNA sequence: TGTGCCAGCAGTCTGGCGGCCAACAATGAGCAGTTCTTC. It specifies CASSLAANNEQFF.

The CDR3 here is CASSLEGFEKLFF. In nucleotides, the CDR3 is TGTGCCAGCAGCTTAGAGGGATTTGAAAAACTGTTTTTT. The chain employs TRBV7-9 and TRBJ1-4, with D uncertain. V was cut by 1 base and J by 7 bases, with 7 bases left in between. Germline-derived CDR1 and CDR2 are SEHNR and FQNEAQ (reference sequence). This CDR3 comprises 13 residues.

The chain recombines TRBV7-2 with TRBJ2-1; D not resolved. This CDR3 spans 15 amino acids. Deletions cut 0 bases from V and 0 bases from J, with 6 bases between. In germline, CDR1 is SGHTA, CDR2 FQGNSA. The CDR3 loop reads CASSLAVSSYNEQFF. DNA for the CDR3: TGTGCCAGCAGCTTAGCGGTGAGCTCCTACAATGAGCAGTTCTTC.

The chain carries TRBV2 and TRBJ2-6; no clear D gene. This CDR3 is 14 amino acids long. CDR1 is SNHLY and CDR2 is FYNNEI in the germline V gene. With 1 base removed from V and 4 bases from J, the gap between germline ends came to 5 bases. The CDR3 region has the DNA TGTGCCAGCAGTGAAGAGAACGGGGCCAACGTCCTGACTTTC. As protein: CASSEENGANVLTF.

Here the CDR3 reads CAISEPRVSGSRTDTQYF. The CDR3 bases are TGTGCCATCAGTGAGCCAAGGGTTAGCGGGAGCCGAACAGATACGCAGTATTTT. The chain couples TRBV10-3 to TRBJ2-3, with TRBD2 matching 9 bases. The J segment lost 3 bases and the V segment lost 2 bases, leaving 12 bases of the junction unmatched. Germline V gene sequence: CDR1 ENHRY, CDR2 SYGVKD. The CDR3 is 18 residues long.

The gene calls are TRBV7-2 and TRBJ2-1; D gene uncertain. V lost 2 bases, J lost 3 bases, and 14 bases lay in between. The V gene's germline CDR1 is SGHTA and CDR2 FQGNSA. The CDR3 extends over 16 amino acids. CDR3 amino acids: CASSLQVRAHYNEQFF. In nucleotides, the CDR3 is TGTGCCAGCAGCTTACAGGTAAGGGCTCACTACAATGAGCAGTTCTTC.

The chain uses TRBV11-1 and TRBJ1-2; D unclear. The V and J ends lost 4 bases and 7 bases respectively, with 16 bases between them. The CDR3 has 14 amino acids. Germline CDR1 reads SGHAT; CDR2 reads FQDESV (reference sequence). CDR3 nucleotides: TGTGCCAGCAGCTCTCTAGCCTTGGGGTTTGGCTACACCTTC. Amino acid sequence: CASSSLALGFGYTF.

CDR3 sequence: CASSMYGGGYNEQFF. The CDR3 region has the DNA TGCGCCAGCAGCATGTACGGGGGTGGGTACAATGAGCAGTTCTTC. The rearrangement joins TRBV4-1 to TRBJ2-1; maybe TRBD2 (6 bases). V lost 5 bases and J 4 bases, leaving 15 bases between the germline ends. This CDR3 has 15 residues. Germline CDR1 MGHRA, CDR2 YSYEKL.

J is TRBJ1-4 and V is TRBV28, with D unresolved. Between the trimmed V and J ends, which lost 8 bases and 8 bases, there was a span of 12 bases. The CDR3 length is 12 residues. Germline assignment: CDR1 MDHEN and CDR2 SYDVKM. CDR3 DNA sequence: TGTGCCAGCGAACGGCATGGGGAAAAACTGTTTTTT. This codes for CASERHGEKLFF.

This sequence joins TRBV30 and TRBJ2-5; TRBD1 might be the D (6 bases). TRBJ2-7 explains the end of the DNA better; the J call may be wrong. The CDR3 spans 14 residues. Germline CDR1 GTSNPN, CDR2 SVGIG (reference sequence). The CDR3 sequence: CAWVLQGSIYEQYF. DNA of the CDR3: TGTGCCTGGGTACTACAGGGTTCGATCTACGAGCAGTACTTC.